Listed here are 2 T cell receptor beta chains from one sample, sequenced in a study of blood T cell repertoires in COVID-19. Measured with immunoSEQ multiplex PCR; TCRdb has only the in-frame clones, and not every one. This sample yields about 260,000 clones, of which about 90% are seen a single time; 3% to 4.5% belongs to the top ten. The sequenced material came from peripheral blood. The receptors derive from a woman in her thirties or forties with acute or convalescent COVID-19.

The chain recombines TRBV15 with TRBJ1-2, with TRBD1 matching 7 bases. J was trimmed by 2 bases and V by 4 bases; bases with no gene match: 13. Germline assignment: CDR1 LNHNV and CDR2 YYDKDF (reference sequence). The CDR3 extends over 17 amino acids. The CDR3 DNA is TGTGCCACCAGCACTAGAGGACAGGTGAGTGCCAACTATGGCTACACCTTC. Translated: CATSTRGQVSANYGYTF.

The CDR3 nucleotides are TGTGCCAGCAGTGGGGGACCGACAGGGGGGAGCGACAATCAGCCCCAGCATTTT. This encodes CASSGGPTGGSDNQPQHF. V usage is TRBV2 and J usage is TRBJ1-5, with 9 bases matching TRBD1. The CDR3 is made up of 18 amino acids. CDR1 and CDR2 from the germline V gene are SNHLY and FYNNEI. V was clipped by 4 bases and J by 3 bases; unmatched bases: 13.